The entry that follows covers one T cell receptor beta chain sequence. The antigen is undetermined. Participants comprised healthy donors of bone marrow. V shed 5 bases and J 4 bases; nucleotides not matched to a gene: 8. The CDR3 contains 14 residues. Germline lookup yields CDR1 SGHVS and CDR2 FNYEAQ. The data belong to a study of cytomegalovirus exposure and HLA in healthy donors. General study findings and limits: While the bulk of TCR sequences proved rare, some public TCRs turned up in many donors. Altogether, more than 150 TCR beta chains were recorded as cytomegalovirus-associated.

Use of 60 Vbeta and 13 Jbeta primers characterized the PCR. In the original processing: The count from a later analysis was tens of millions of unique TCR beta chains, around 11 million of them shared. Generated by immunoSEQ multiplex PCR, the TCRdb table keeps only in-frame clones and is missing some. Clone size and V and J calls were adopted from that table, with D and trimming inferred from the DNA. The sample has roughly 110,000 clones, approximately 80% seen once. This TCR was recovered from a female donor in good health and CMV-seronegative. Material for sequencing was PBMCs. This chain links TRBV7-6 with TRBJ2-7, with TRBD1 identical over 7 bases. CDR3 nucleotide sequence: TGTGCCAGCAGCCGGGCGGCAGGGGGTTACGAGCAGTACTTC. This sequence encodes CASSRAAGGYEQYF.